These 29 T cell receptor beta chains were sequenced from one sample in a study of preoperative IRX-2 immunotherapy in early breast cancer. Data came from immunoSEQ multiplex PCR; TCRdb stores just in-frame clones and leaves some out. The repertoire holds roughly 99,000 clones, with 75% to 90% as singletons. The treatment was: preoperative locoregional IRX-2 cytokine immunotherapy. The source material was tumor tissue, sampled after IRX-2 immunotherapy. These receptors were obtained from a human donor with breast cancer.

The chain has TRBV11-3 and TRBJ2-1, with 8 nucleotides matching TRBD2. Germline V gene lookup returns CDR1 SGHNT and CDR2 YENEEA. This CDR3 is 15 amino acids long. J gave up 4 bases and V 7 bases, and 9 bases lay outside the gene matches. The CDR3 nucleotides read TGTGCCAGCACCTCAATTAGCGGGGAGTACAATGAGCAGTTCTTC. It specifies CASTSISGEYNEQFF.

This clone was found a few times. This chain uses TRBV11-3 with TRBJ1-5; 9 positions match TRBD1. V shed 4 bases and J 0 bases; nucleotides not matched to a gene: 4. The CDR3 is 16 residues long. Germline-derived CDR1 and CDR2 are SGHNT and YENEEA. CDR3 bases: TGTGCCAGCAGCTCACCGGGACAGGGTAGCAATCAGCCCCAGCATTTT. Translating gives CASSSPGQGSNQPQHF.

This chain joins TRBV30 and TRBJ1-5; D uncertain. The CDR3 runs to 11 residues. The germline CDR1 and CDR2 sequences are GTSNPN and SVGIG (reference sequence). Deletions cut 3 bases from V and 9 bases from J, with 9 bases between. This CDR3 is CAWRGNGPQHF. CDR3 coding DNA: TGTGCCTGGAGGGGAAATGGGCCCCAGCATTTT.

The chain is built from TRBV1 and TRBJ1-5. TRBV1 is a listed pseudogene. The CDR3 length is 17 residues. CDR3 region: CASSPIKGGEGNQPQHF. As DNA, the CDR3 is TGCGCCAGCAGCCCTATAAAGGGGGGTGAGGGCAATCAGCCCCAGCATTTT.

V usage is TRBV7-7 and J usage is TRBJ1-5; weak D call: TRBD1 (5 bases). The CDR3 is 15 residues long. The germline CDR1 and CDR2 sequences are SSHAT and FNYEAQ (reference sequence). V was trimmed by 3 bases and J by 6 bases, leaving 15 bases between them. The CDR3 protein is CASSLGGKVGQPQHF. The CDR3 nucleotides read TGTGCCAGCAGCTTGGGGGGAAAGGTTGGTCAGCCCCAGCATTTT.

The V and J genes are TRBV5-1 and TRBJ2-1, with D unclear. Trimming cost V 1 base and J 6 bases, with 14 bases left between them. Germline V gene sequence: CDR1 SGHRS, CDR2 YFSETQ. CDR3 length: 15 residues. The chain's CDR3 is CASSLRVPGLNEQFF. CDR3 nucleotides: TGCGCCAGCAGCTTGCGGGTCCCGGGCCTCAATGAGCAGTTCTTC.

The J gene is TRBJ1-3, the V gene TRBV6-8; D call uncertain. Germline CDR1 MNHGY, CDR2 SAAAGT. Trimming stripped 0 bases from V and 4 bases from J, with 7 bases between. The CDR3 has 14 residues. The CDR3 loop reads CASSYSSLGNTIYF. For the CDR3, the DNA is TGTGCCAGCAGTTACTCGAGCCTAGGAAACACCATATATTTT.

This chain uses TRBV28 with TRBJ1-5, with TRBD1 matching 7 bases. The CDR3 runs 15 residues. The germline V gene has CDR1 MDHEN and CDR2 SYDVKM. The V segment lost 2 bases and the J segment 4 bases; nucleotides outside the gene matches: 5. In nucleotides, the CDR3 is TGTGCCAGCAGTTTAATCGGGACAGAGAATCAGCCCCAGCATTTT. Its protein is CASSLIGTENQPQHF. The whole variable domain, remainder taken from reference TRBV28 and TRBJ1-5, is DVKVTQSSRYLVKRTGEKVFLECVQDMDHENMFWYRQDPGLGLRLIYFSYDVKMKEKGDIPEGYSVSREKKERFSLILESASTNQTSMYLCASSLIGTENQPQHFGDGTRLSIL.

This rearrangement joins TRBV15 to TRBJ2-4; D may be TRBD1 (6 bases). V was trimmed by 5 bases and J by 5 bases, leaving 16 bases between them. This CDR3 is 15 amino acids long. Germline lookup yields CDR1 LNHNV and CDR2 YYDKDF (reference sequence). CDR3 loop: CATSSRIQGQNIQYF. Here the CDR3 DNA reads TGTGCCACCAGCTCCAGGATACAGGGCCAAAACATTCAGTACTTC.

V and J are TRBV14 and TRBJ2-3, with D possibly matching TRBD2 (5 bases). Germline V gene lookup returns CDR1 SGHDN and CDR2 FVKESK. Trimming took off 1 base at V and 1 base at J, with 15 bases between the two ends. This CDR3 spans 17 amino acids. DNA for the CDR3: TGTGCCAGCAGCCAAGTTATAGGACTGTCGGGCACAGATACGCAGTATTTT. Protein sequence: CASSQVIGLSGTDTQYF.

This clone has a handful of counts. The chain employs TRBV6-8 and TRBJ1-4, with a possible D match to TRBD1 (5 bases). Per germline, CDR1 MNHGY and CDR2 SAAAGT. This CDR3 is built from 13 residues. Trimming stripped 2 bases from V and 8 bases from J, with 9 bases between. The CDR3 reads CASSYQAGEKLFF. For the CDR3, the DNA is TGTGCCAGCAGTTACCAGGCAGGGGAAAAACTGTTTTTT.

The gene calls are TRBV19 and TRBJ2-7; a possible D gene is TRBD1 (6 bases). The V gene lost 8 bases and the J gene lost 5 bases, with 16 bases spanning the gap. Germline V CDR1 and CDR2: LNHDA, SQIVND (reference sequence). This CDR3 contains 13 residues. CDR3 DNA: TGTGCCAGTGGAACCTTACAGGGAGACGAGCAGTACTTC. Translating it yields CASGTLQGDEQYF.

The genes are TRBV6-8 and TRBJ2-7; possibly TRBD2 for D (6 bases). The germline V gene encodes CDR1 MNHGY and CDR2 SAAAGT. The CDR3 consists of 15 residues. Trimming cost V 2 bases and J 0 bases, with 11 bases left between them. This chain's CDR3 is CASSYLAPNSYEQYF. For the CDR3, the DNA is TGTGCCAGCAGTTACCTAGCGCCTAACTCCTACGAGCAGTACTTC.

This clone appeared a single time. The chain uses TRBV19 and TRBJ2-7, with D tentatively TRBD2 (5 bases). Between the trimmed V and J ends, which lost 3 bases and 1 base, there was a span of 10 bases. The germline V gene has CDR1 LNHDA and CDR2 SQIVND (reference sequence). There are 14 residues in the CDR3. The CDR3 DNA reads TGTGCCAGTAGTATGATGAGGGATTCCTACGAGCAGTACTTC. Its translation: CASSMMRDSYEQYF.

The J gene is TRBJ1-6, the V gene TRBV5-1; D call uncertain. The CDR3 spans 15 residues. The V end was cut by 6 bases, the J end by 6 bases, with 16 bases between. Germline loops: CDR1 SGHRS, CDR2 YFSETQ. The DNA of the CDR3 is TGCGCCAGCAAGAGGGATCAGGTCGTTAATTCACCCCTCCACTTT. This sequence encodes CASKRDQVVNSPLHF. The full variable domain, rest sourced from reference TRBV5-1 and TRBJ1-6, is KAGVTQTPRYLIKTRGQQVTLSCSPISGHRSVSWYQQTPGQGLQFLFEYFSETQRNKGNFPGRFSGRQFSNSRSEMNVSTLELGDSALYLCASKRDQVVNSPLHFGNGTRLTVT.

The rearrangement links TRBV19 to TRBJ1-1; D remains ambiguous. The CDR3 is made up of 16 amino acids. Trimming took 6 bases from V and 5 from J, leaving 22 bases between them. Germline loops: CDR1 LNHDA, CDR2 SQIVND (reference sequence). The CDR3 loop reads CASRNLTGNSGTEAFF. Written as DNA, the CDR3 is TGTGCCAGTAGGAATCTTACCGGGAATTCGGGAACTGAAGCTTTCTTT.

This chain links TRBV10-2 with TRBJ1-5, with D unclear. The germline V gene has CDR1 WSHSY and CDR2 SAAADI. There are 15 residues in the CDR3. V was clipped by 2 bases and J by 3 bases, with 11 bases between them. CDR3 protein: CASSEPDGNNQPQHF. CDR3 DNA: TGCGCCAGCAGTGAGCCCGACGGCAACAATCAGCCCCAGCATTTT.

The chain recombines TRBV19 with TRBJ2-1; D not certain. Germline loops: CDR1 LNHDA, CDR2 SQIVND (reference sequence). This CDR3 region has 12 residues. Trimming cost V 5 bases and J 7 bases, with 9 bases left between them. The CDR3, as DNA: TGTGCCAGTAGTGAGGCTTTTAATGAGCAGTTCTTC. Its protein product is CASSEAFNEQFF.

J is TRBJ1-1 and V is TRBV28; D gene unclear. V dropped 2 bases and J dropped 0 bases, with 7 bases sitting between them. Germline V lookup: CDR1 MDHEN, CDR2 SYDVKM. The CDR3 extends over 14 amino acids. CDR3 amino acids: CASSLPQLNTEAFF. The DNA for the CDR3 is TGTGCCAGCAGTTTACCACAGTTGAACACTGAAGCTTTCTTT.

This clone was picked up one time. V gene TRBV29-1 combines with J gene TRBJ2-2, with 7 bases identical to TRBD2. Per the germline V gene, CDR1 is SQVTM and CDR2 is ANQGSEA. The CDR3 has 16 residues. V was clipped by 3 bases and J by 3 bases; unmatched bases: 10. CDR3 amino acids: CSVDNPVGLDTGELFF. The CDR3 nucleotides are TGCAGCGTTGATAACCCTGTCGGACTAGACACCGGGGAGCTGTTTTTT.

The chain links TRBV6-8 to TRBJ2-1, with no clear D. The CDR3 has 15 amino acids. Germline CDR1 reads MNHGY; CDR2 reads SAAAGT. V lost 4 bases, J lost 0 bases, and 10 bases lay in between. The CDR3: CASSSSEYSYNEQFF. The CDR3 DNA sequence: TGTGCCAGCAGTTCCTCCGAGTACTCCTACAATGAGCAGTTCTTC.

The chain couples TRBV5-1 to TRBJ1-2; tentatively, D is TRBD1 (5 bases). Germline CDR1 and CDR2: SGHRS and YFSETQ. Trimming removed 0 bases at V and 4 bases at J, with 10 bases between. The CDR3 is made up of 14 amino acids. The CDR3 spells CASSLGGATYGYTF. The CDR3 DNA sequence: TGCGCCAGCAGCTTGGGCGGGGCCACCTATGGCTACACCTTC. Full variable domain (remainder filled in from reference TRBV5-1 and TRBJ1-2): KAGVTQTPRYLIKTRGQQVTLSCSPISGHRSVSWYQQTPGQGLQFLFEYFSETQRNKGNFPGRFSGRQFSNSRSEMNVSTLELGDSALYLCASSLGGATYGYTFGSGTRLTVV.

The V and J genes are TRBV6-8 and TRBJ1-5; 7 bases agree with TRBD1. This CDR3 has 16 amino acids. V was clipped by 0 bases and J by 2 bases; unmatched bases: 4. CDR1 is MNHGY, CDR2 SAAAGT, per germline. In nucleotides, the CDR3 is TGTGCCAGCAGTTACTCTTCAGGGACAGGCAATCAGCCCCAGCATTTT. This codes for CASSYSSGTGNQPQHF.

This chain links TRBV28 with TRBJ1-1; possible D gene TRBD1, 6 bases. The CDR3 covers 15 residues. The V gene lost 7 bases and the J gene lost 1 base, with 16 bases spanning the gap. Germline lookup yields CDR1 MDHEN and CDR2 SYDVKM. The DNA of the CDR3 is TGTGCCAGCATCAGTATCATACAGGGGAACACTGAAGCTTTCTTT. Its translation: CASISIIQGNTEAFF.

This chain connects TRBV5-1 to TRBJ2-7; 7 bases match TRBD2. Trimming took 2 bases from V and 1 from J; bases not matched to a gene: 3. Germline V gene sequence: CDR1 SGHRS, CDR2 YFSETQ. This CDR3 contains 14 residues. CDR3: CASSFSGPSYEQYF. CDR3 nucleotides: TGCGCCAGCAGCTTTAGCGGGCCTTCCTACGAGCAGTACTTC.

This sequence joins TRBV6-8 and TRBJ2-7; D ambiguous. The V and J ends lost 5 bases and 3 bases respectively, with 11 bases between them. Germline CDR1 reads MNHGY; CDR2 reads SAAAGT. The CDR3 consists of 13 residues. CDR3 DNA sequence: TGTGCCAGCAGTGTCCGCAGCCTCTACGAGCAGTACTTC. It encodes CASSVRSLYEQYF.

V gene TRBV29-1 combines with J gene TRBJ1-2; D gene uncertain. Between the trimmed V and J ends, which lost 3 bases and 2 bases, there was a span of 13 bases. CDR1 SQVTM and CDR2 ANQGSEA come from the germline V gene. The CDR3 totals 14 residues. In nucleotides, the CDR3 is TGCAGCGTTGAGAAGGGAAAGACCAACTATGGCTACACCTTC. Protein sequence: CSVEKGKTNYGYTF.

The chain is built from TRBV30 and TRBJ1-1, with D hard to call. Per germline, CDR1 GTSNPN and CDR2 SVGIG (reference sequence). The length of the CDR3 is 13 residues. Between the trimmed V and J ends, which lost 8 bases and 5 bases, there was a span of 18 bases. The CDR3, as DNA: TGTGCCCAAGACCCGGGTATGGGGACTGAAGCTTTCTTT. This codes for CAQDPGMGTEAFF.

This clone was seen a handful of times. V is TRBV7-1 and J is TRBJ1-3; no firm D call. TRBV7-1 has ORF status, its function being uncertain. CDR3 length: 16 amino acids. V dropped 4 bases and J dropped 6 bases, with 19 bases sitting between them. The chain's CDR3 is CASSFSQPGTSNTIYF. The DNA of the CDR3 is TGTGCCAGCAGCTTCTCCCAGCCAGGCACCTCAAACACCATATATTTT.